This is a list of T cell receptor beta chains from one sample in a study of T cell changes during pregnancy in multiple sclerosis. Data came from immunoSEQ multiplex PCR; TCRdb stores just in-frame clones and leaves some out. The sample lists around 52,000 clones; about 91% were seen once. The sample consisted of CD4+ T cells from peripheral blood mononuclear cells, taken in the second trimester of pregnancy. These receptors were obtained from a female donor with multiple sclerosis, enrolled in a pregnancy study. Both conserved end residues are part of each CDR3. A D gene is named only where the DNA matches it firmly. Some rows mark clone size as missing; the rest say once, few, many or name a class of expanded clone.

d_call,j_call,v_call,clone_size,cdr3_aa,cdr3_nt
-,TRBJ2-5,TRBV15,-,CATSRDGGRAGETQYF,TGTGCCACCAGCAGAGATGGAGGCAGGGCGGGGGAGACCCAGTACTTC
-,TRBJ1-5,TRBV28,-,CASSFITGNQPQHF,TGTGCCAGCAGTTTTATTACAGGGAACCAGCCCCAGCATTTT
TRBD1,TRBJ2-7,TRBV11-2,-,CASSYRGQGTYEQYF,TGTGCCAGCAGTTATCGGGGACAGGGGACCTACGAGCAGTACTTC
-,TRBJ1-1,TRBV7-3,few,CASSLNGPSNTEAFF,TGTGCCAGCAGCTTGAATGGCCCCAGTAACACTGAAGCTTTCTTT
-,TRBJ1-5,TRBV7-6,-,CASSLAQGQPQHF,TGTGCCAGCAGCTTAGCGCAGGGGCAGCCCCAGCATTTT
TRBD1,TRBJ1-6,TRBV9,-,CASSEPTGSNSPLHF,TGTGCCAGCAGCGAACCGACAGGGAGTAATTCACCCCTCCACTTT
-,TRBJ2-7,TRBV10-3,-,CATTRSLWGYEQYF,TGTGCCACCACTAGAAGCCTTTGGGGCTACGAGCAGTACTTC
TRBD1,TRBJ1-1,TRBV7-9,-,CASSLGQGAFEAFF,TGTGCCAGCAGCTTAGGACAGGGGGCGTTTGAAGCTTTCTTT
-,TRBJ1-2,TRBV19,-,CASSEGRALTGYTF,TGTGCCAGTAGTGAAGGCAGGGCGCTTACCGGCTACACCTTC
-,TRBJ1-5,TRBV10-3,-,CAISGGEGNQPQHF,TGTGCCATCAGTGGGGGGGAGGGTAATCAGCCCCAGCATTTT
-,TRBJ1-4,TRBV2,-,CASSEGREKLFF,TGTGCCAGCAGTGAGGGGCGTGAAAAACTGTTTTTT
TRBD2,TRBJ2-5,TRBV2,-,CASSQTSGRYVETQYF,TGTGCCAGCAGCCAGACTAGCGGGAGATACGTTGAGACCCAGTACTTC
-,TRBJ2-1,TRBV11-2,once,CASSPGTNYNEQFF,TGTGCCAGCAGCCCAGGGACAAATTACAATGAGCAGTTCTTC
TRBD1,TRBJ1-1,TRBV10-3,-,CATGQGRTEAFF,TGTGCCACCGGACAGGGTCGGACTGAAGCTTTCTTT
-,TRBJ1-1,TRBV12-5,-,CASGFREEVTEAFF,TGTGCTAGTGGTTTTAGGGAGGAAGTCACTGAAGCTTTCTTT
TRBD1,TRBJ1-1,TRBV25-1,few,CASSEWGTGSTEAFF,TGTGCCAGCAGTGAATGGGGGACAGGGAGCACTGAAGCTTTCTTT
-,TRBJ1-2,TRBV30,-,CAWSETGRGYTF,TGTGCCTGGAGTGAAACAGGGCGAGGCTACACCTTC
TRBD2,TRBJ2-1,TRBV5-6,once,CASSFRASGGLLYNEQFF,TGTGCCAGCAGCTTTAGGGCTAGCGGGGGCTTACTCTACAATGAGCAGTTCTTC
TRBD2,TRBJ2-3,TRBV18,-,CASSPLGGGHTDTQYF,TGTGCCAGCTCACCTCTTGGCGGGGGGCACACAGATACGCAGTATTTT
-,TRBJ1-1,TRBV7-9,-,CASSPTGVNTEAFF,TGTGCCAGCAGCCCGACGGGAGTGAACACTGAAGCTTTCTTT
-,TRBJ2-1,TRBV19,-,CASSITTGEQFF,TGTGCCAGTAGTATAACGACGGGGGAGCAGTTCTTC
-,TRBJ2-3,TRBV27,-,CASSWGQADTQYF,TGTGCCAGCTCTTGGGGGCAGGCAGATACGCAGTATTTT
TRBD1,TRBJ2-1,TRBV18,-,CASSPTGGYNEQFF,TGTGCCAGCTCACCGACAGGGGGGTACAATGAGCAGTTCTTC
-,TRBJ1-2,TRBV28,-,CASSSLGAPYGYTF,TGTGCCAGCAGTTCCCTAGGGGCCCCCTATGGCTACACCTTC
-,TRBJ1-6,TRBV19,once,CASSMGQGWSPLHF,TGTGCCAGTAGTATGGGGCAGGGATGGTCACCCCTCCACTTT
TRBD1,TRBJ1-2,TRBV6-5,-,CASSYQQGVSYGYTF,TGTGCCAGCAGTTATCAACAGGGGGTGAGCTATGGCTACACCTTC
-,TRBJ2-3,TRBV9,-,CASSPSRGGTSTDTQYF,TGTGCCAGCAGCCCGAGCCGGGGTGGGACTAGCACAGATACGCAGTATTTT
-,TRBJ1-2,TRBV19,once,CASSRQVNYGYTF,TGTGCCAGTAGTCGACAGGTTAATTATGGCTACACCTTC
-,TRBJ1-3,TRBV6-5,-,CASRRGIGNTIYF,TGTGCCAGCAGACGGGGGATTGGAAACACCATATATTTT
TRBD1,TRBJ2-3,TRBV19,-,CASSIQGASGNTQYF,TGTGCCAGTAGTATTCAGGGGGCAAGTGGAAATACGCAGTATTTT
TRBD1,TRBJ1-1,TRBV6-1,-,CASENRGTNTEAFF,TGTGCCAGCGAAAACAGGGGGACGAACACTGAAGCTTTCTTT
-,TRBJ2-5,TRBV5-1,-,CASSLGGTAETQYF,TGCGCCAGCAGCTTAGGCGGGACAGCAGAGACCCAGTACTTC
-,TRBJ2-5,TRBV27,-,CASSFSVGKTQYF,TGTGCCAGCAGTTTTAGCGTTGGGAAGACCCAGTACTTC
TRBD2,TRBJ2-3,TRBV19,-,CASRFSGIDTQYF,TGTGCCAGTAGATTTAGCGGGATCGATACGCAGTATTTT
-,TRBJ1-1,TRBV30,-,CAWLRVNTEAFF,TGTGCCTGGTTGAGGGTGAACACTGAAGCTTTCTTT
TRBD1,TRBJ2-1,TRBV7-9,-,CASSAGQGGHEQFF,TGTGCCAGCAGCGCGGGACAGGGCGGACATGAGCAGTTCTTC
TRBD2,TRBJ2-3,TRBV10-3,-,CAISAAGGPTDTQYF,TGTGCCATCAGTGCTGCGGGAGGGCCAACAGATACGCAGTATTTT
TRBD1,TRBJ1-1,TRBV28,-,CASRPGDRGNTEAFF,TGTGCCAGCAGACCGGGGGACAGGGGGAACACTGAAGCTTTCTTT
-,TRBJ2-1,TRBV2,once,CASSEVSSYNEQFF,TGTGCCAGCAGTGAAGTCAGCTCCTACAATGAGCAGTTCTTC